This TCR beta chain was found in a study of CD8 T cells in ankylosing spondylitis. Study-level results: In reactive arthritis synovial fluid and blood, some motif variants had been reported before. A TCR beta motif of under 10 highly homologous variants appeared characteristic of ankylosing spondylitis blood. The disease-linked clones had a CD8+ phenotype and low blood frequencies. From matched ankylosing spondylitis synovial fluid, disease-linked clones were reportedly recovered at significantly enriched levels.

TCRdb re-called the 5' RACE reads through MiXCR, storing one row per CDR3 protein. There are about 340,000 distinct CDR3 sequences in the sample; under 15% occur only once, and less than 1.1% lies in the top ten. The CDR3 runs to 12 residues. CDR1 is DFQATT and CDR2 is SNEGSKA in the germline V gene (reference sequence). V shed 5 bases and J 11 bases; nucleotides not matched to a gene: 9. Points on this clonotype: What it binds is unknown.

The sequenced material came from blood, either unsorted or a sorted T cell fraction (not recorded which). This clonotype originated in a male donor with ankylosing spondylitis or in good health (not recorded which). The rearrangement uses TRBV20-1 and TRBJ1-1, with 9 bases matching TRBD1. This CDR3 reads CSASGTGFSAFF. The CDR3 coding sequence is TGCAGTGCTTCCGGGACAGGGTTTTCGGCTTTCTTT.